This T cell receptor (beta chain) was profiled in a study of blood T cell repertoires in COVID-19. At the level of the study: The analysed material was cDNA or gDNA that came from T cells, B-cell-depleted T cells, or PBMCs.

The participants were between roughly 18 and 100 years old and came from about two dozen US areas. Assignment of participants to cohorts was predicated upon participant-reported clinical history. Trimming cost V 5 bases and J 5 bases, with 15 bases left between them. The CDR3 length is 14 residues. From germline, CDR1 is KGHSH and CDR2 LQKENI. This table comes from immunoSEQ multiplex PCR, and its TCRdb copy is limited to in-frame clones, with some not included. Here the sample spans nearly 350,000 clones, approximately 84% being singletons. The TCR comes from a woman under 40 who had recovered from COVID-19. The chain is built from TRBV18 and TRBJ1-1; D might be TRBD1 (6 bases). Sequenced material: PBMCs or T cells enriched from blood (not recorded which). The CDR3 spells CASSTDSGATEAFF. The CDR3 bases are TGTGCCAGCTCAACGGACAGTGGCGCTACTGAAGCTTTCTTT.